Following are 9 T cell receptor beta chains from one sample sequenced in a study of OX40 agonist ivuxolimab in advanced cancers. TCRdb's table, derived via immunoSEQ multiplex PCR, lists solely in-frame clones and lacks some. There are tens of thousands of clones in the sample; 85% occur only once, and over 3.5% lies in the top ten. The sequences come from CD4+ or CD8+ T cells sorted from blood, collected in a trial of the OX40 agonist ivuxolimab. These receptors were collected from an adult with an advanced solid tumor such as melanoma, head and neck, liver or kidney cancer.

V usage is TRBV2 and J usage is TRBJ1-5; 7 bases match TRBD1. Germline-derived CDR1 and CDR2 are SNHLY and FYNNEI. The CDR3 runs to 16 residues. Germline trimming cut 6 bases from V and 2 bases from J; bases unmatched to any gene: 10. DNA of the CDR3: TGTGCCAGCAGGGAGGGGACAGCCCGTGGCAATCAGCCCCAGCATTTT. Translated, it gives CASREGTARGNQPQHF.

This sequence joins TRBV21-1 and TRBJ2-7; the D call of TRBD1 is as the table states it, not checked on the DNA. TRBV21-1 is labeled a pseudogene. The length of the CDR3 is 16 residues. The CDR3 DNA sequence: TGTGCCAGCAGCATCCCCGGGACAGCAGTCTCCTACGAGCAGTACTTC. Amino acid sequence: CASSIPGTAVSYEQYF.

V and J are TRBV28 and TRBJ2-2; 14 bases map to TRBD2. V trimming: 9 bases; J trimming: 3 bases; junction bases outside the gene matches: 9. The CDR3 loop spans 17 amino acids. Germline V gene data show CDR1 as MDHEN and CDR2 as SYDVKM. The CDR3 region has the DNA TGTGCCAGTACCGGGACTAGCGGGAGTCGGTACACCGGGGAGCTGTTTTTT. It yields the protein CASTGTSGSRYTGELFF.

V and J are TRBV29-1 and TRBJ1-6; D is ambiguous. Germline values: CDR1 SQVTM, CDR2 ANQGSEA. The CDR3 loop spans 13 amino acids. V lost 4 bases and J lost 5, with 9 bases in between. The CDR3: CSVGLINNSPLHF. The CDR3 DNA reads as TGCAGCGTTGGATTGATAAATAATTCACCCCTCCACTTT.

DNA for the CDR3: TGTGCCAGCAGCCTCGCAGGGGGCGCACAATACGAGCAGTACTTC. Amino acid sequence: CASSLAGGAQYEQYF. The J gene is TRBJ2-7, the V gene TRBV7-3; 8 bases are a match to TRBD1. The germline CDR1 and CDR2 sequences are SGHTA and FQGTGA. V lost 5 bases, J lost 4 bases, and 10 bases stayed unmatched. There are 15 residues in the CDR3.

The chain combines TRBV7-3 with TRBJ2-2; 12 bases are a match to TRBD1. The germline gives CDR1 SGHTA, CDR2 FQGTGA. With 5 bases clipped from V and 4 bases from J, the junction kept 2 bases outside the gene matches. The CDR3 spans 15 residues. CDR3 DNA: TGTGCCAGCAGCCAGGGACAGGGGGCCACCGGGGAGCTGTTTTTT. Protein sequence: CASSQGQGATGELFF.

The rearrangement uses TRBV7-6 and TRBJ2-5, with TRBD1 matching over 7 bases. Germline loops: CDR1 SGHVS, CDR2 FNYEAQ. The ends lost 3 bases at V and 2 bases at J; junction bases unmatched: 6. This CDR3 has 15 amino acids. The CDR3 region is CASSLGDRAQETQYF. CDR3 coding DNA: TGTGCCAGCAGCTTGGGAGACAGGGCGCAAGAGACCCAGTACTTC.

CDR3 coding DNA: TGTGCCAGCAGTTTAGGAGGGGGCGCGGGTACCGGGGAGCTGTTTTTT. This encodes CASSLGGGAGTGELFF. The chain carries TRBV27 and TRBJ2-2, with D possibly being TRBD1 (7 bases). The CDR3 length is 16 residues. Germline CDR1 reads MNHEY; CDR2 reads SMNVEV (reference sequence). V was cut by 2 bases and J by 5 bases, with 15 bases left in between.

V is TRBV7-3 and J is TRBJ2-5, with D maybe TRBD2 (6 bases). The germline V gene encodes CDR1 SGHTA and CDR2 FQGTGA. The CDR3 runs 15 residues. V lost 3 bases and J 7 bases, leaving 18 bases between the germline ends. The CDR3 DNA sequence: TGTGCCAGCAGCTTCCTCGACCGGGACTGGGGGACCCAGTACTTC. Protein: CASSFLDRDWGTQYF.